Detailed here is one T cell receptor (beta chain). Its antigen is not known. Germline V lookup: CDR1 ENHRY, CDR2 SYGVKD. The CDR3 covers 13 residues. V gave up 4 bases and J gave up 7 bases, with 8 bases separating them. TCRdb reprocessed the 5' RACE reads via MiXCR and lists one record per CDR3 protein. The profile shows 1,800,000 or so distinct CDR3 sequences, 32% of them singletons. The data belong to a study of identical twins. Study-level results: Analyses of zero insertions could, in part, be confounded by invariant MAIT and iNKT cells. Models predicted less out-of-frame TCR alpha sharing in monozygotic twins than was found. Findings depended on cross-sectional statistics rather than tracking the same donors. In cord blood, abundant beta clonotypes had fewer insertions; memory showed no trend.

Sequencing input: cord blood. The sequence was obtained from a newborn girl in good health. V is TRBV10-3 and J is TRBJ1-6; D call uncertain. CDR3 loop: CAISGYENSPLHF. CDR3 DNA: TGTGCCATCAGTGGGTATGAAAATTCACCCCTCCACTTT.